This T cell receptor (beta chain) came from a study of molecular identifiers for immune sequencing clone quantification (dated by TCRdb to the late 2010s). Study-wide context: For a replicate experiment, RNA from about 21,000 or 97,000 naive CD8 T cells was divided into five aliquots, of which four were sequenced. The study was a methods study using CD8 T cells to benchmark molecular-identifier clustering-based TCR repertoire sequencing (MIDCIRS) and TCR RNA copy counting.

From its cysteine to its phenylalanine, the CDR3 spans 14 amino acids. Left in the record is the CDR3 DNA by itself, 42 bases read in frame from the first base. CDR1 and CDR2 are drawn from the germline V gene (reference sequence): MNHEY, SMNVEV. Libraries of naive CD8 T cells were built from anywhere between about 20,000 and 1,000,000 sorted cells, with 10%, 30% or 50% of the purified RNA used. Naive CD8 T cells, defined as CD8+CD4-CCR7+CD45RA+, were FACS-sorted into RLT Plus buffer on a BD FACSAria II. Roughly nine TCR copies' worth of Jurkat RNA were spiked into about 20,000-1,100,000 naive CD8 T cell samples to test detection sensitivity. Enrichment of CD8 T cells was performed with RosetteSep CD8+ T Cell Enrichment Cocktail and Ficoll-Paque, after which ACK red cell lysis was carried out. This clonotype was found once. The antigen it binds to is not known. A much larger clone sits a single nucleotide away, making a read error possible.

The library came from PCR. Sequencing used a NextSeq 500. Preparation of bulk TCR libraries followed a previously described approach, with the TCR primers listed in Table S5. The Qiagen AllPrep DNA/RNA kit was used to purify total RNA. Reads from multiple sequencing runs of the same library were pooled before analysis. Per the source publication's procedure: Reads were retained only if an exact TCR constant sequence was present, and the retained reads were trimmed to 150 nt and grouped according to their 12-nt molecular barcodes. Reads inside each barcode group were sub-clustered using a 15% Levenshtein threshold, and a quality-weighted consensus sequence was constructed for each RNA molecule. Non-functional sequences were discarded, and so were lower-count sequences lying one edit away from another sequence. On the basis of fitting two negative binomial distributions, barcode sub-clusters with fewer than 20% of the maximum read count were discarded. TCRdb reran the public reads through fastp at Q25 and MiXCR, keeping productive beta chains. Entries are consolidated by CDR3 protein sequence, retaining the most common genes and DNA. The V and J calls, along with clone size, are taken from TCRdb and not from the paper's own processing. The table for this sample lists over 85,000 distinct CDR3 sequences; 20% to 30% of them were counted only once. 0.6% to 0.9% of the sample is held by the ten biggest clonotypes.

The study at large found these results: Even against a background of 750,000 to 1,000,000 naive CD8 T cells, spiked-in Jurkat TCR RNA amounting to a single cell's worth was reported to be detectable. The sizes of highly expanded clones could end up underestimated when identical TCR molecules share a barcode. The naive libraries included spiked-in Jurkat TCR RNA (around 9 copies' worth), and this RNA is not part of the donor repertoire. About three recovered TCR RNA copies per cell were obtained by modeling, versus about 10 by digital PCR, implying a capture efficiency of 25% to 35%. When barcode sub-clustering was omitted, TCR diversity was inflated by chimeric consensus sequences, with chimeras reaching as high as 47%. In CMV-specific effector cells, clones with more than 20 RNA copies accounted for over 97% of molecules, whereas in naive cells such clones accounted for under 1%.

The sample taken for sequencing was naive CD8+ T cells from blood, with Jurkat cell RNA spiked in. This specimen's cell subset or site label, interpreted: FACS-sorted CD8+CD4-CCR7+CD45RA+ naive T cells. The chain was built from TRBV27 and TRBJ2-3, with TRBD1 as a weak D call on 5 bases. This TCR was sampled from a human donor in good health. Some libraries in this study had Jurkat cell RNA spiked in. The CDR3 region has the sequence CACSFSGHTDTQYF. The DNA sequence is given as TGTGCCTGCAGTTTTTCCGGACACACAGATACGCAGTATTTT.